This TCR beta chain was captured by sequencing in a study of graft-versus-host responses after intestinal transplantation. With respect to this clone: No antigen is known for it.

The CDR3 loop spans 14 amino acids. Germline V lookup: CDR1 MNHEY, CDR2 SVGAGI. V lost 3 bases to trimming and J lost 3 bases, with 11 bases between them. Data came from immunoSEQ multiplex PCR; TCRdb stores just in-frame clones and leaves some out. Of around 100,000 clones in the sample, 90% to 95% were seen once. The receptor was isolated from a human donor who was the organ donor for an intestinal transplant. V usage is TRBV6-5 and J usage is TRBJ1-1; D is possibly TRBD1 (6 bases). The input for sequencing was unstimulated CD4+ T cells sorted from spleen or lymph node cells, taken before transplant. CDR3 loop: CASSYDRLYTEAFF. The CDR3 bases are TGTGCCAGCAGTTATGACAGGTTATACACTGAAGCTTTCTTT.